The 23 T cell receptor beta chains listed next were all sequenced from one sample in a study of Tregs in tolerant kidney transplant recipients. TCRdb's copy holds only in-frame clones and misses some; the assay was immunoSEQ multiplex PCR. The data contain 200,000 to 300,000 clones, 80% to 85% of them singletons. The material sequenced was CD4+ T cells from blood. These receptor sequences come from a human donor in good health.

J is TRBJ2-7 and V is TRBV5-4, with TRBD1 matching 9 bases. V lost 5 bases to trimming and J lost 6 bases; unmatched junction nucleotides: 18. This CDR3 spans 17 amino acids. CDR1 SGHNT and CDR2 YYREEE come from the germline V gene (reference sequence). Here the CDR3 DNA reads TGTGCCAGCAGTCGTAAACCGGGACAGGGAATAGGAGGCGAGCAGTACTTC. It yields the protein CASSRKPGQGIGGEQYF. Looking up the rest from reference TRBV5-4 and TRBJ2-7 gives the full variable domain: ETGVTQSPTHLIKTRGQQVTLRCSSQSGHNTVSWYQQALGQGPQFIFQYYREEENGRGNFPPRFSGLQFPNYSSELNVNALELDDSALYLCASSRKPGQGIGGEQYFGPGTRLTVT.

The V and J genes are TRBV18 and TRBJ2-1; D ambiguous. V was clipped by 6 bases and J by 0 bases, with 15 bases between them. This CDR3 has 16 residues. Germline V CDR1 and CDR2: KGHSH, LQKENI. The CDR3 coding sequence is TGTGCCAGCTCGACCATGTCGGGCTACTCCTACAATGAGCAGTTCTTC. This sequence encodes CASSTMSGYSYNEQFF.

V usage is TRBV6-1 and J usage is TRBJ1-1, with 10 nucleotides matching TRBD1. Germline loops: CDR1 MNHNS, CDR2 SASEGT. The junction had 6 bases not matched to a gene; V was cut back by 6 bases and J by 5 bases. The CDR3 runs to 14 residues. The CDR3, as DNA: TGTGCCAGCAGAATAGACAGGGGGCGGACTGAAGCTTTCTTT. This encodes CASRIDRGRTEAFF.

The chain joins TRBV13 to TRBJ1-6; D is uncertain. Germline CDR1 is PRHDT and CDR2 is FYEKMQ (reference sequence). V lost 3 bases and J lost 10, with 13 bases in between. The CDR3 has 14 residues. The CDR3 bases are TGTGCCAGCAGCTTCGGGGTGGAAGAATCACCCCTCCACTTT. As protein: CASSFGVEESPLHF. Combining the CDR3 with reference TRBV13 and TRBJ1-6 gives the whole variable domain AAGVIQSPRHLIKEKRETATLKCYPIPRHDTVYWYQQGPGQDPQFLISFYEKMQSDKGSIPDRFSAQQFSDYHSELNMSSLELGDSALYFCASSFGVEESPLHFGNGTRLTVT.

V is TRBV18 and J is TRBJ2-1; D is ambiguous. The CDR3 runs to 12 residues. V was pared by 6 bases and J by 4 bases, with 7 bases between. The germline CDR1 and CDR2 sequences are KGHSH and LQKENI. CDR3 residues: CASSTEYNEQFF. CDR3 nucleotides: TGTGCCAGCTCCACGGAGTACAATGAGCAGTTCTTC.

The count of this clone is one. Different DNA sequences within this sample yield the same CDR3. This chain connects TRBV7-9 to TRBJ1-5; 12 positions match TRBD1. V lost 4 bases to trimming and J lost 1 base; unmatched junction nucleotides: 2. The CDR3 is 16 residues long. Germline CDR1 is SEHNR and CDR2 is FQNEAQ (reference sequence). CDR3: CASSSGQGASNQPQHF. The CDR3, as DNA: TGTGCCAGCAGCTCGGGACAGGGGGCGAGCAATCAGCCCCAGCATTTT.

Remarks on this clone: At the DNA level, this CDR3 is encoded by other sequences in the same sample as well. The chain carries TRBV30 and TRBJ1-5, with D maybe TRBD1 (5 bases). This CDR3 has 18 residues. The V end lost 1 base, the J end lost 0 bases, and 19 bases lay between the germline ends. Germline V gives CDR1 GTSNPN, CDR2 SVGIG (reference sequence). CDR3 coding DNA: TGTGCCTGGAGTGGTCAGGGAAGACCTTCATATAGCAATCAGCCCCAGCATTTT. This encodes CAWSGQGRPSYSNQPQHF.

The chain carries TRBV20-1 and TRBJ1-2; D is ambiguous. Trimming left V 3 bases short and J 4 bases short, with 6 bases between. CDR1 DFQATT and CDR2 SNEGSKA come from the germline V gene (reference sequence). This CDR3 is 11 amino acids long. The CDR3 loop is CSASDVYGYTF. The CDR3 nucleotides read TGCAGTGCTAGTGATGTCTATGGCTACACCTTC.

The chain carries TRBV5-1 and TRBJ2-5; possibly TRBD2 for D (5 bases). CDR3 length: 17 amino acids. Germline V lookup: CDR1 SGHRS, CDR2 YFSETQ. V lost 0 bases and J 1 base, leaving 16 bases between the germline ends. The CDR3 here is CASSLGAGLLAQETQYF. CDR3 in DNA: TGCGCCAGCAGCTTGGGGGCGGGCCTCCTTGCCCAAGAGACCCAGTACTTC.

V gene TRBV27 combines with J gene TRBJ2-1, with 7 bases fitting TRBD2. V dropped 8 bases and J dropped 12; count of bases not matched to a gene: 16. Germline lookup yields CDR1 MNHEY and CDR2 SMNVEV (reference sequence). The CDR3 extends over 14 amino acids. The CDR3 spells CASGRLADGGTQFF. CDR3 in DNA: TGTGCCAGCGGAAGGCTAGCGGACGGTGGGACGCAGTTCTTC.

The genes are TRBV5-1 and TRBJ2-3; 7 bases align to TRBD1. Germline values: CDR1 SGHRS, CDR2 YFSETQ. The CDR3 contains 15 residues. V gave up 3 bases and J gave up 6 bases; unmatched junction bases: 10. CDR3: CASSSRQGPQDTQYF. The CDR3 DNA sequence: TGCGCCAGCAGCTCCCGACAGGGCCCCCAGGATACGCAGTATTTT.

CDR3 sequence (DNA): TGTGCCAGCAGCGCCTTTCTAGCGGGGGCTCAAGAGACCCAGTACTTC. Its protein product is CASSAFLAGAQETQYF. This chain joins TRBV9 and TRBJ2-5; 10 nucleotides match TRBD2. J lost 2 bases, V lost 3 bases, and 7 bases had no gene match. Germline CDR1 is SGDLS and CDR2 is YYNGEE. The CDR3 is 16 residues long.

This chain uses TRBV10-1 with TRBJ2-7; D may match TRBD1 or TRBD2 (5 bases each). V lost 3 bases and J lost 4, with 10 bases in between. The CDR3 has 13 residues. The germline gives CDR1 WNHNN, CDR2 SYGVQD (reference sequence). CDR3 sequence: CASSEGTLYEQYF. Here the CDR3 DNA reads TGCGCCAGCAGTGAAGGGACCTTGTACGAGCAGTACTTC.

V and J are TRBV5-1 and TRBJ1-6, with 8 bases lining up with TRBD1. The CDR3 is 14 residues long. Germline-derived CDR1 and CDR2 are SGHRS and YFSETQ. After removal of 4 bases from V and 8 bases from J, the junction contained 5 bases not matched to a gene. As DNA, the CDR3 is TGCGCCAGCAGCCTGGACAGGGAGCATTCACCCCTCCACTTT. Residues: CASSLDREHSPLHF.

The chain has TRBV5-1 and TRBJ2-1; D is possibly TRBD2 (6 bases). The germline V gene encodes CDR1 SGHRS and CDR2 YFSETQ. This CDR3 contains 11 residues. V was cut by 7 bases and J by 7 bases, with 9 bases left in between. The CDR3 sequence is CASLRGNEQFF. The CDR3 DNA sequence: TGCGCCAGCCTCCGGGGGAATGAGCAGTTCTTC.

This chain uses TRBV7-9 with TRBJ2-2; TRBD2 is a possible D gene (6 bases). Trimming cost V 9 bases and J 5 bases, with 7 bases left between them. The V gene's germline CDR1 is SEHNR and CDR2 FQNEAQ (reference sequence). This CDR3 has 11 amino acids. As DNA, the CDR3 is TGTGCCAGGGAGGGGACCGGGGAGCTGTTTTTT. Translating it yields CAREGTGELFF.

This clone showed up just once. J is TRBJ2-1 and V is TRBV7-9, with D possibly TRBD1 on 6 matching bases. The V end was cut by 1 base, the J end by 6 bases, with 19 bases between. Germline lookup yields CDR1 SEHNR and CDR2 FQNEAQ (reference sequence). The CDR3 extends over 17 amino acids. CDR3 sequence reads: CASSLVGRQGSRNEQFF. The CDR3 coding sequence is TGTGCCAGCAGCTTAGTAGGTCGGCAGGGGTCCCGCAATGAGCAGTTCTTC.

The V and J genes are TRBV30 and TRBJ1-2, with 8 nucleotides matching TRBD1. Losses at the gene ends were 4 bases for V and 0 bases for J; bases not matched to a gene: 10. Germline V gene data show CDR1 as GTSNPN and CDR2 as SVGIG (reference sequence). The CDR3 is 16 amino acids. The DNA of the CDR3 is TGTGCCTGGATAAAACAGGGGGATTCACCTAACTATGGCTACACCTTC. Its protein product is CAWIKQGDSPNYGYTF.

The chain joins TRBV5-4 to TRBJ2-5; no clear D. The V end lost 4 bases, the J end lost 5 bases, and 6 bases lay between the germline ends. The CDR3 is 11 residues long. Per the germline V gene, CDR1 is SGHNT and CDR2 is YYREEE (reference sequence). CDR3 amino acids: CASSQSETQYF. The CDR3 nucleotides read TGTGCCAGCAGCCAATCTGAGACCCAGTACTTC.

The rearrangement links TRBV30 to TRBJ1-6; D call uncertain. The V end was cut by 0 bases, the J end by 7 bases, with 4 bases between. Germline-derived CDR1 and CDR2 are GTSNPN and SVGIG (reference sequence). The CDR3 runs to 12 residues. CDR3 sequence (DNA): TGTGCCTGGAGTGTTACAAATTCACCCCTCCACTTT. Its protein is CAWSVTNSPLHF.

The J gene is TRBJ1-5, the V gene TRBV19, with D unclear. Trimming shortened V by 4 bases and J by 0 bases, and 7 bases separated the two germline ends. Germline V CDR1 and CDR2: LNHDA, SQIVND (reference sequence). The CDR3 contains 14 residues. In DNA form, the CDR3 reads TGTGCCAGTAGTACCAGGAATAGCAATCAGCCCCAGCATTTT. As protein: CASSTRNSNQPQHF.

The V call is TRBV7-3, the J call TRBJ1-2, with D unclear. Trimming left V 1 base short and J 5 bases short, with 14 bases between. The V gene's germline CDR1 is SGHTA and CDR2 FQGTGA. The CDR3 consists of 15 residues. CDR3 loop: CASSLMSQTTYGYTF. The CDR3 coding sequence is TGTGCCAGCAGCTTAATGTCCCAGACGACTTATGGCTACACCTTC.

The chain joins TRBV19 to TRBJ1-1; tentatively, D is TRBD1 (5 bases). Trimming took off 9 bases at V and 0 bases at J, with 17 bases between the two ends. Per the germline V gene, CDR1 is LNHDA and CDR2 is SQIVND (reference sequence). The CDR3 sequence is 15 residues long. CDR3 in amino acids: CASKLGARVNTEAFF. CDR3 nucleotides: TGTGCCAGCAAGTTAGGGGCCAGGGTGAACACTGAAGCTTTCTTT.